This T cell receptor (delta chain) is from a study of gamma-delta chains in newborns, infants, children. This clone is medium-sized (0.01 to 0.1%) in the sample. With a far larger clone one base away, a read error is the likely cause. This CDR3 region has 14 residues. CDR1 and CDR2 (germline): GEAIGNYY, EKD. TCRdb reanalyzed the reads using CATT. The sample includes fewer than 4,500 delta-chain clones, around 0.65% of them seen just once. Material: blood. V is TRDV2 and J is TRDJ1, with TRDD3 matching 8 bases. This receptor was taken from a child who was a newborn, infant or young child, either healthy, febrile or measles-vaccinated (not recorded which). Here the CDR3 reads CARDILGDTDKLIF. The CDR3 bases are TGTGCCCGTGACATACTGGGGGACACCGATAAACTCATCTTT.